The T cell receptor (beta chain) under discussion was sequenced for a study of T cells in Graves' hyperthyroidism and ophthalmopathy. Between the trimmed V and J ends, which lost 3 bases and 7 bases, there was a span of 7 bases. This CDR3 contains 12 residues. Germline lookup yields CDR1 MDHEN and CDR2 SYDVKM. It was RNA transcripts that yielded the amplified TCR beta CDR3 regions. Carried out on the TCR CDR3, a first-round RT-PCR used the HTBI primer set. MiXCR, run by TCRdb on the multiplex PCR reads, gives a single entry per CDR3 protein. The sample holds some 510,000 distinct CDR3 sequences; under 25% are singletons and the top ten take 26%. This clonotype has a count of ten or more.

Sequenced input: blood. This TCR was recovered from a man between 18 and 35 years old with Graves' hyperthyroidism. The rearrangement uses TRBV28 and TRBJ1-5; D is uncertain. CDR3 residues: CASSFAEQPQHF. The CDR3 DNA reads TGTGCCAGCAGTTTTGCGGAACAGCCCCAGCATTTT. Supplemented by reference TRBV28 and TRBJ1-5, the full variable domain reads DVKVTQSSRYLVKRTGEKVFLECVQDMDHENMFWYRQDPGLGLRLIYFSYDVKMKEKGDIPEGYSVSREKKERFSLILESASTNQTSMYLCASSFAEQPQHFGDGTRLSIL.